This T cell receptor beta chain was found in a study of CD8 T cells in ankylosing spondylitis. This clonotype occurred many times. Its antigen is as yet unknown. The study, taken as a whole, reports: What seemed typical of ankylosing spondylitis blood was a TCR beta motif built from several highly homologous variants.

By quantitative 5'-RACE with molecular barcodes, the TCR beta libraries were made. TCRdb called the 5' RACE reads again in MiXCR, with one record for every CDR3 protein. The data contain about 240,000 distinct CDR3 sequences, around 7.8% of them seen just once; the ten biggest clones take up almost 7%. Trimming took 3 bases from V and 10 from J; bases not matched to a gene: 13. The CDR3 runs to 17 residues. Specimen: blood, either unsorted or a sorted T cell fraction (not recorded which). The chain is built from TRBV12-3 or TRBV12-4 and TRBJ2-1; 12 bases match TRBD2. This clonotype originated in a male donor with ankylosing spondylitis or in good health (not recorded which). This CDR3 reads CASSFLRTSGALGEQFF. CDR3 sequence (DNA): TGTGCCAGCAGTTTCCTTCGGACTAGCGGGGCCCTCGGGGAGCAGTTCTTC.